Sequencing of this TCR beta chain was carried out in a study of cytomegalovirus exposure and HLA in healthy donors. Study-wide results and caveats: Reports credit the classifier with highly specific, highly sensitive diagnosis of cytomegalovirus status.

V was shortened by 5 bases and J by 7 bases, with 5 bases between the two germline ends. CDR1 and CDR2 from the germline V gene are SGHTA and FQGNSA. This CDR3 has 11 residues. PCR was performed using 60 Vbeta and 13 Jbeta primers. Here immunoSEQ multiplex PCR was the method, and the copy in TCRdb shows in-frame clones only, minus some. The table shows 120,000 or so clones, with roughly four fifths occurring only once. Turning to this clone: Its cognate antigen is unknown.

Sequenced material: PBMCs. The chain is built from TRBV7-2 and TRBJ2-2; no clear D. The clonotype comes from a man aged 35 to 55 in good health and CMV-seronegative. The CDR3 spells CASSPFGELFF. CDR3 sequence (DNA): TGTGCCAGCAGCCCCTTCGGGGAGCTGTTTTTT.